The 29 T cell receptor beta chains given below trace back to one sample, sequenced in a study of cytomegalovirus exposure and HLA in healthy donors. The PCR was carried out with 60 Vbeta primers and 13 Jbeta primers. TCRdb keeps only in-frame clones here, not all; method: immunoSEQ multiplex PCR. The data show 210,000 or so clones, 87% seen once. Sequenced sample: PBMCs. Receptor source: a man aged 30 to 39 in good health and CMV-seronegative.

This chain uses TRBV28 with TRBJ1-1; D is perhaps TRBD1 (5 bases). This CDR3 comprises 19 residues. Germline V gene data show CDR1 as MDHEN and CDR2 as SYDVKM. Deletions cut 6 bases from V and 0 bases from J, with 26 bases between. This CDR3 reads CASSPGRGAPALLNTEAFF. CDR3 nucleotide sequence: TGTGCCAGCAGCCCCGGGAGGGGAGCACCAGCCCTCCTGAACACTGAAGCTTTCTTT.

The J gene is TRBJ2-4, the V gene TRBV28; no firm D call. This CDR3 contains 15 residues. CDR1 and CDR2 (germline): MDHEN, SYDVKM. V dropped 5 bases and J dropped 0 bases, with 11 bases sitting between them. The CDR3 spells CASSPLNLAKNIQYF. CDR3 DNA sequence: TGTGCCAGCAGTCCCCTAAACCTAGCCAAAAACATTCAGTACTTC.

In this sample, this clone turned up once. The rearrangement joins TRBV5-4 to TRBJ2-1, with 9 positions matching TRBD1. Trimming cost V 4 bases and J 2 bases; bases outside gene matches: 13. The CDR3 is 18 residues long. Germline values: CDR1 SGHNT, CDR2 YYREEE (reference sequence). The CDR3 sequence is CASSRMTGGRFAYNEQFF. The CDR3 DNA is TGTGCCAGCAGCCGGATGACAGGGGGTAGATTCGCCTACAATGAGCAGTTCTTC.

This clone was found once. V is TRBV10-3 and J is TRBJ2-1; possibly TRBD1 for D (6 bases). Trimming left V 6 bases short and J 0 bases short, with 12 bases between. The CDR3 runs to 15 residues. The germline CDR1 and CDR2 sequences are ENHRY and SYGVKD. CDR3 in DNA: TGTGCCATCAGCAGGGGATTGAGCTCCTACAATGAGCAGTTCTTC. This sequence encodes CAISRGLSSYNEQFF.

The gene calls are TRBV27 and TRBJ2-5, with D possibly TRBD1 on 5 matching bases. The J call could be wrong; TRBJ2-7 is a better fit for the DNA end. The CDR3 sequence is 13 residues long. Germline CDR1 and CDR2: MNHEY and SMNVEV (reference sequence). The chain's CDR3 is CASSLRTRYEQYF. In nucleotides, the CDR3 is TGTGCCAGCAGTTTAAGGACAAGATACGAGCAGTACTTC.

The V call is TRBV19, the J call TRBJ2-7, with 9 bases matching TRBD2. The V gene's germline CDR1 is LNHDA and CDR2 SQIVND (reference sequence). The V segment lost 9 bases and the J segment 4 bases; nucleotides outside the gene matches: 16. CDR3 length equals 16 residues. This CDR3 reads CASAGTSSFPIYEQYF. DNA of the CDR3: TGTGCCAGCGCCGGGACTAGCTCCTTCCCCATTTACGAGCAGTACTTC.

The CDR3 coding sequence is TGTGCCAGCAGTGAAAGAGGGGGAATCAATCAGCCCCAGCATTTT. This translates into CASSERGGINQPQHF. The V gene is TRBV2, the J gene TRBJ1-5, with D possibly TRBD1 on 6 matching bases. This CDR3 region has 15 residues. The germline V gene encodes CDR1 SNHLY and CDR2 FYNNEI. The V end was cut by 2 bases, the J end by 3 bases, with 11 bases between.

The J gene is TRBJ1-1, the V gene TRBV11-2, with no clear D. The V and J ends lost 5 bases and 0 bases respectively, with 13 bases between them. Per the germline V gene, CDR1 is SGHAT and CDR2 is FQNNGV. The CDR3 has 15 residues. The CDR3 nucleotides are TGTGCCAGCAGCCCGAATCTGTACATGAACACTGAAGCTTTCTTT. This codes for CASSPNLYMNTEAFF.

The CDR3 loop is CASSLALAGGTAVDTQYF. The CDR3 DNA sequence: TGTGCCAGCAGCTTAGCACTAGCGGGGGGGACCGCCGTGGATACGCAGTATTTT. The chain joins TRBV7-9 to TRBJ2-3; 13 bases are shared with TRBD2. The germline gives CDR1 SEHNR, CDR2 FQNEAQ (reference sequence). Trimming cost V 0 bases and J 6 bases; bases outside gene matches: 9. There are 18 residues in the CDR3.

This chain joins TRBV11-3 and TRBJ2-7; 10 bases align to TRBD2. Germline V lookup: CDR1 SGHNT, CDR2 YENEEA. J lost 3 bases, V lost 3 bases, and 2 bases had no gene match. The CDR3 runs 14 residues. CDR3 nucleotide sequence: TGTGCCAGCAGCTTGAGCGGGAGGGGCTACGAGCAGTACTTC. It codes for CASSLSGRGYEQYF.

This chain joins TRBV5-1 and TRBJ2-5; 9 nucleotides agree with TRBD1. The CDR3 has 13 residues. The ends lost 6 bases at V and 5 bases at J; junction bases unmatched: 5. From germline, CDR1 is SGHRS and CDR2 YFSETQ. DNA of the CDR3: TGCGCCAGCACCCGGGACAGGGTCGAGACCCAGTACTTC. It specifies CASTRDRVETQYF.

This rearrangement joins TRBV9 to TRBJ1-2, with D unresolved. CDR1 is SGDLS and CDR2 is YYNGEE in the germline V gene. CDR3 length equals 14 residues. V lost 0 bases and J 5 bases, leaving 11 bases between the germline ends. The CDR3 loop is CASSVDPVRYGYTF. CDR3 in DNA: TGTGCCAGCAGCGTAGATCCAGTCCGTTATGGCTACACCTTC.

The chain uses TRBV11-2 and TRBJ2-7; weak D call: TRBD2 (6 bases). The V end lost 2 bases, the J end lost 5 bases, and 13 bases lay between the germline ends. Germline V gene sequence: CDR1 SGHAT, CDR2 FQNNGV. There are 14 residues in the CDR3. CDR3 in amino acids: CASSLISTSHEQYF. CDR3 in DNA: TGTGCCAGCAGCTTAATCTCTACTAGCCACGAGCAGTACTTC.

The chain carries TRBV10-3 and TRBJ1-4; tentatively, D is TRBD1 (6 bases). Trimming left V 6 bases short and J 6 bases short, with 11 bases between. Germline-derived CDR1 and CDR2 are ENHRY and SYGVKD. The CDR3 has 13 residues. The CDR3 coding sequence is TGTGCCATCAGGGCAGGGGTGGATGAAAAACTGTTTTTT. This gives the protein CAIRAGVDEKLFF.

The chain joins TRBV28 to TRBJ1-2; 9 bases are a match to TRBD1. V lost 4 bases, J lost 3 bases, and 6 bases stayed unmatched. This CDR3 has 15 residues. Germline V gene lookup returns CDR1 MDHEN and CDR2 SYDVKM. CDR3 nucleotide sequence: TGTGCCAGCAGTTCCGGGACAGGGCCCCACTATGGCTACACCTTC. It is translated as CASSSGTGPHYGYTF.

V usage is TRBV5-5 and J usage is TRBJ2-7; 9 bases map to TRBD2. The CDR3 is 15 residues long. The V segment lost 2 bases and the J segment 6 bases; nucleotides outside the gene matches: 9. The germline V gene encodes CDR1 SGHKS and CDR2 YYEKEE (reference sequence). CDR3 in DNA: TGTGCCAGCAGCTTCGAGGCGGGGGGGGGAGTCGAGCAGTACTTC. Translation: CASSFEAGGGVEQYF. The complete variable domain, with remaining parts taken from reference TRBV5-5 and TRBJ2-7, reads DAGVTQSPTHLIKTRGQQVTLRCSPISGHKSVSWYQQVLGQGPQFIFQYYEKEERGRGNFPDRFSARQFPNYSSELNVNALLLGDSALYLCASSFEAGGGVEQYFGPGTRLTVT.

The J gene is TRBJ1-5, the V gene TRBV2, with TRBD1 matching over 8 bases. V lost 3 bases and J lost 5; bases outside the gene matches: 6. Germline lookup yields CDR1 SNHLY and CDR2 FYNNEI. There are 15 residues in the CDR3. The CDR3 spells CASSDGQGEDQPQHF. The DNA for the CDR3 is TGTGCCAGCAGTGACGGACAGGGTGAGGATCAGCCCCAGCATTTT.

The chain carries TRBV5-1 and TRBJ2-2, with TRBD1 identical over 9 bases. Trimming at V came to 2 bases and at J to 7 bases, leaving 3 bases not matched to a gene. The CDR3 length is 14 residues. CDR1 and CDR2 (germline): SGHRS, YFSETQ. The CDR3 here is CASSLQGAGGELFF. The CDR3 DNA reads TGCGCCAGCAGCTTACAGGGGGCTGGCGGGGAGCTGTTTTTT.

The chain recombines TRBV27 with TRBJ2-3; 10 nucleotides agree with TRBD2. Per the germline V gene, CDR1 is MNHEY and CDR2 is SMNVEV (reference sequence). CDR3 length: 16 residues. After removal of 6 bases from V and 2 bases from J, the junction contained 8 bases not matched to a gene. The CDR3 region has the DNA TGTGCCAGCAGCCCCCTCCTAGCGGGGGACACAGATACGCAGTATTTT. Encoded protein: CASSPLLAGDTDTQYF.

CDR3: CASSEILGGLAGGHETQYF. CDR3 coding DNA: TGTGCCAGCAGTGAAATCCTTGGGGGACTAGCGGGGGGGCATGAGACCCAGTACTTC. The V call is TRBV6-1, the J call TRBJ2-5, with 16 bases aligning to TRBD2. V lost 2 bases to trimming and J lost 5 bases; unmatched junction nucleotides: 11. Germline CDR1 reads MNHNS; CDR2 reads SASEGT. The CDR3 totals 19 residues.

V gene TRBV19 combines with J gene TRBJ2-7; 7 bases are a match to TRBD2. The CDR3 covers 13 residues. With V trimmed by 7 bases and J by 6 bases, 9 bases remained unmatched. Germline V lookup: CDR1 LNHDA, CDR2 SQIVND (reference sequence). The CDR3 here is CASNLGGVSEQYF. In DNA, the CDR3 is TGTGCCAGTAACCTGGGAGGGGTCAGCGAGCAGTACTTC. Using reference TRBV19 and TRBJ2-7 for the parts outside the CDR3, the full variable domain is DGGITQSPKYLFRKEGQNVTLSCEQNLNHDAMYWYRQDPGQGLRLIYYSQIVNDFQKGDIAEGYSVSREKKESFPLTVTSAQKNPTAFYLCASNLGGVSEQYFGPGTRLTVT.

This chain links TRBV7-8 with TRBJ2-1; tentatively, D is TRBD1 (7 bases). From germline, CDR1 is SGHVS and CDR2 FQNEAQ. This CDR3 spans 16 amino acids. The V end was cut by 5 bases, the J end by 5 bases, with 19 bases between. DNA for the CDR3: TGTGCCAGCAGCGGAGGGGGCCGGGGCCCGGACAATGAGCAGTTCTTC. The encoded protein is CASSGGGRGPDNEQFF.

The CDR3 loop is CASSLNFASGELFF. Here the CDR3 DNA reads TGTGCCAGCAGCTTAAATTTCGCTAGCGGGGAGCTGTTTTTT. The rearrangement joins TRBV11-2 to TRBJ2-2; D is unclear. This CDR3 spans 14 amino acids. Germline CDR1 SGHAT, CDR2 FQNNGV. V was shortened by 2 bases and J by 7 bases, with 11 bases between the two germline ends.

This rearrangement joins TRBV14 to TRBJ2-3, with a possible D match to TRBD2 (6 bases). This CDR3 comprises 14 residues. From germline, CDR1 is SGHDN and CDR2 FVKESK. With 4 bases removed from V and 7 bases from J, the gap between germline ends came to 15 bases. For the CDR3, the DNA is TGTGCCAGCAGCCCCCTTAGCCGGGGGAATACGCAGTATTTT. Protein: CASSPLSRGNTQYF.

CDR3 sequence (DNA): TGCAGCGTCGGGGGGGTTGATTGGGACACTGAAGCTTTCTTT. Amino acid sequence: CSVGGVDWDTEAFF. The chain joins TRBV29-1 to TRBJ1-1; maybe TRBD1 (5 bases). V lost 6 bases and J 3 bases, leaving 17 bases between the germline ends. The CDR3 loop spans 14 amino acids. CDR1 and CDR2 from the germline V gene are SQVTM and ANQGSEA. Based on the CDR3 plus reference TRBV29-1 and TRBJ1-1, the full variable domain is SAVISQKPSRDICQRGTSLTIQCQVDSQVTMMFWYRQQPGQSLTLIATANQGSEATYESGFVIDKFPISRPNLTFSTLTVSNMSPEDSSIYLCSVGGVDWDTEAFFGQGTRLTVV.

This chain joins TRBV28 and TRBJ1-1, with TRBD1 matching over 8 bases. The V segment lost 1 base and the J segment 1 base; nucleotides outside the gene matches: 8. CDR1 and CDR2 (germline): MDHEN, SYDVKM. The CDR3 is 17 amino acids. The CDR3 sequence: CASSLFRGTGPNTEAFF. The DNA of the CDR3 is TGTGCCAGCAGTTTATTTAGGGGGACAGGACCGAACACTGAAGCTTTCTTT. The whole variable domain, filled in from reference TRBV28 and TRBJ1-1, reads DVKVTQSSRYLVKRTGEKVFLECVQDMDHENMFWYRQDPGLGLRLIYFSYDVKMKEKGDIPEGYSVSREKKERFSLILESASTNQTSMYLCASSLFRGTGPNTEAFFGQGTRLTVV.

The V gene is TRBV5-1, the J gene TRBJ1-2; the match to TRBD1 covers 12 bases. V was clipped by 4 bases and J by 8 bases; unmatched bases: 15. Germline-derived CDR1 and CDR2 are SGHRS and YFSETQ. There are 17 residues in the CDR3. The CDR3 region is CASSPGDRGPLGGGYTF. The DNA of the CDR3 is TGCGCCAGCAGCCCGGGGGACAGGGGGCCCTTAGGGGGCGGCTACACCTTC.

This chain uses TRBV6-5 with TRBJ1-3; tentative D call: TRBD1 (6 bases). The germline V gene encodes CDR1 MNHEY and CDR2 SVGAGI. The CDR3 extends over 15 amino acids. Trimming pared 6 bases from V and 3 bases from J, leaving 15 bases between. The CDR3 DNA reads TGTGCCAGCAGCCCGGCAGGGGCTCGTGGAAACACCATATATTTT. Protein product: CASSPAGARGNTIYF.

The chain links TRBV27 to TRBJ1-1; tentative D call: TRBD1 (5 bases). CDR1 is MNHEY, CDR2 SMNVEV, per germline (reference sequence). This CDR3 is built from 12 residues. The CDR3 DNA reads TGTGCGGAGGGGCGAAAAAAAACTGAAGCTTTCTTT. Its protein is CAEGRKKTEAFF.